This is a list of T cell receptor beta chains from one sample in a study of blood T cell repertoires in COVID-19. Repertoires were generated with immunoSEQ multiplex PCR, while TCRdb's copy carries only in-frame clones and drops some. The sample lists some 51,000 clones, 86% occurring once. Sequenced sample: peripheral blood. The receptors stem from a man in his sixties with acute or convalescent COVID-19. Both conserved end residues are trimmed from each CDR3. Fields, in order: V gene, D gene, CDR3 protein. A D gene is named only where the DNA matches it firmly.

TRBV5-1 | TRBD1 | ASSTGQGTGELF
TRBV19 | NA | ATVKDTGRNYGYT
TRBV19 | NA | ASSERDLPNQPQH
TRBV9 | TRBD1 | ASSVGQGGTEAF
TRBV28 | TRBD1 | ASSSTGESGNTIY
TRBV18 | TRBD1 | ASSPGTGIYEQY
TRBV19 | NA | ASSSSYGYT
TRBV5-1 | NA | ASSPWGVREDGYT
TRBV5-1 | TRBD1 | ASSPGQGQETQY
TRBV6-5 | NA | ASSYPGTGELF
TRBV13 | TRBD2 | ASKLRSSGRYEQY
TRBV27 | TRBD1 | ASSFTGANYGYT
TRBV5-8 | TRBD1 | ASSLALGQGNTIY
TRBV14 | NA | ASSQWGRELF
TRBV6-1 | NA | ASSEALQETQY
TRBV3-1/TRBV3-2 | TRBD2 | ASSQDPFIAGEGYEQY
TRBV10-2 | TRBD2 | ASSESAGGGYNEQF
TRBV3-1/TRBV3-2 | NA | ASSLLRRDSTEAF
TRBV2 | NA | ASSFQGPYNEQF
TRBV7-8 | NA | ASSEPQRNGYT
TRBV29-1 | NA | SVTQGDSPLH
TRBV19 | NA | GSVGRGTQPQH
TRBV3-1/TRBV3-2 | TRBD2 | ASSQGRSSGRAETQY
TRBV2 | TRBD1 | AIGQVMNTEAF
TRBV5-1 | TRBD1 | ASSGQGLSGANVLT
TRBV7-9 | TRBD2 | ASSPPGLAGGYTDTQY
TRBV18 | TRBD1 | ASSGTERVGYT
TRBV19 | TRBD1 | ASSTPGGTQPQH
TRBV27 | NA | ASSFIVWVGLTQSEQF
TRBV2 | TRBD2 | ASNGLVVDTQY
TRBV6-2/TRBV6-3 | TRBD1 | ASSYSYDRVVDNEQF
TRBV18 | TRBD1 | ASSPPTGLKHTGELF
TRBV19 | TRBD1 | ASIRDRTVYSGNTIY
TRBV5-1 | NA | ASSPGGSGGETQY
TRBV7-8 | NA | ASSPGGSTDTQY
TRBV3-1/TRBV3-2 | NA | ASSQDNSAYEQY
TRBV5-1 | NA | ASSPGLTYEQY
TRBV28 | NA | ASSGETQY
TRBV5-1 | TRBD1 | ASSSTGGKNYGYT
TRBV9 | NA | ASSLEAVRALH
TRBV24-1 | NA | ATSDYGQSSYNEQF
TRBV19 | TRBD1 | ASSPAGTGHYGYT
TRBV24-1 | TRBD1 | ATSDRGQLTDTQY
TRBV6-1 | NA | ASSEALSRGNQPQH
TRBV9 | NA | ASSVDGYEQY
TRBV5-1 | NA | ASSDISNTGELF
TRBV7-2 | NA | ASSRTQGSETQY
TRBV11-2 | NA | ASSLDPGNEQY
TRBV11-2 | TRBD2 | ASSLGGTSGLEQF
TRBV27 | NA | ASSLRDTYEQY
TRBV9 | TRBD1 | ASSPDRVLTDTQY
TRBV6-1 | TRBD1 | ASSEKTGGSGQPQH
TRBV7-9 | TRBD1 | ASRPIGTGGQETQY